This T cell receptor (beta chain) was captured by sequencing in a study of breast tumors, draining lymph nodes, adjacent tissues. Samples came from axillary lymph nodes draining the breast cancer. The CDR3 runs to 15 residues. V trimming: 7 bases; J trimming: 1 base; junction bases outside the gene matches: 8. In germline, CDR1 is LNHDA, CDR2 SQIVND (reference sequence). TCRdb redid the calling of the multiplex PCR reads with MiXCR, one entry per CDR3 protein. This sample yields 150,000 to 200,000 distinct CDR3 sequences, of which 30% to 35% are seen a single time; 4% to 5.5% belongs to the top ten. V is TRBV19 and J is TRBJ1-1; 8 nucleotides align to TRBD1. This clonotype originated in a female donor with breast cancer. Some clones in this sample may be carry-over from other donors' samples. Specimen: axillary lymph node tissue. In nucleotides, the CDR3 is TGTGCCAGTATAGAGATCAGGGGGCGGAACACTGAAGCTTTCTTT. Translation gives CASIEIRGRNTEAFF.